This entry lists 25 T cell receptor beta chains sequenced from one sample in a study of monozygotic twins with inflammatory bowel disease. Reanalyzing the 5' RACE reads, TCRdb keeps one entry per CDR3 protein, without DNA. This sample's table has some 300,000 distinct CDR3 sequences. The sequenced sample was blood. Receptor source: a human donor with ulcerative colitis or Crohn's disease, or a healthy co-twin of an affected twin (not recorded which).

The V gene is TRBV7-2, the J gene TRBJ1-6; TCRdb returns TRBD1, unconfirmable since there is no DNA. Germline-derived CDR1 and CDR2 are SGHTA and FQGNSA. The CDR3 totals 17 residues. CDR3: CASSLGMIAWGNSPLHF.

V is TRBV7-9 and J is TRBJ1-5. Germline CDR1 reads SEHNR; CDR2 reads FQNEAQ (reference sequence). The CDR3 is made up of 13 amino acids. CDR3 loop: CASSLSSNQPQHF.

The V and J genes are TRBV30 and TRBJ1-1. From germline, CDR1 is GTSNPN and CDR2 SVGIG (reference sequence). The CDR3 is 12 amino acids. The CDR3 here is CAWSQDYTEAFF.

The V call is TRBV29-1, the J call TRBJ2-5. This CDR3 has 11 residues. Germline V CDR1 and CDR2: SQVTM, ANQGSEA. This CDR3 is CSVAGKETQYF.

The rearrangement joins TRBV12-3 or TRBV12-4 to TRBJ2-3; the TCRdb call, TRBD2, lacks DNA for checking. The CDR3 is 15 amino acids. The CDR3 loop is CASSLLAIYGDTQYF.

The J gene is TRBJ2-5, the V gene TRBV7-2; TCRdb calls TRBD1, which cannot be checked without DNA. Germline V gene sequence: CDR1 SGHTA, CDR2 FQGNSA. This CDR3 is 14 amino acids long. CDR3 protein: CASSFSGAGETQYF.

The rearrangement uses TRBV2 and TRBJ1-2; as DNA is missing, the TRBD1 call by TCRdb cannot be tested. CDR3 length equals 12 residues. Germline CDR1 reads SNHLY; CDR2 reads FYNNEI. The CDR3: CASSFVGPGYTF. The entire variable domain, with the rest obtained from reference TRBV2 and TRBJ1-2, is as follows: EPEVTQTPSHQVTQMGQEVILRCVPISNHLYFYWYRQILGQKVEFLVSFYNNEISEKSEIFDDQFSVERPDGSNFTLKIRSTKLEDSAMYFCASSFVGPGYTFGSGTRLTVV.

The J gene is TRBJ2-7, the V gene TRBV4-3. The length of the CDR3 is 14 residues. Germline CDR1 and CDR2: LGHNA and YSLEER. The CDR3 sequence: CASSQDRGDRMQYF.

V is TRBV4-2 and J is TRBJ2-7; lacking DNA, the TRBD1 call made by TCRdb goes unchecked. Germline assignment: CDR1 LGHNA and CDR2 YNFKEQ. The CDR3 is made up of 16 amino acids. The CDR3 loop is CASSQDYGQGLYEQYF.

V usage is TRBV5-5 and J usage is TRBJ2-3. This CDR3 comprises 16 residues. The V gene's germline CDR1 is SGHKS and CDR2 YYEKEE (reference sequence). CDR3 residues: CASSLVPGRDTDTQYF.

The chain couples TRBV9 to TRBJ1-4. Germline V gives CDR1 SGDLS, CDR2 YYNGEE. This CDR3 comprises 17 residues. The CDR3 loop reads CASSVVPRTTGNEKLFF. The variable domain in full, with the rest retrieved from reference TRBV9 and TRBJ1-4, is DSGVTQTPKHLITATGQRVTLRCSPRSGDLSVYWYQQSLDQGLQFLIQYYNGEERAKGNILERFSAQQFPDLHSELNLSSLELGDSALYFCASSVVPRTTGNEKLFFGSGTQLSVL.

This chain joins TRBV9 and TRBJ2-1. The CDR3 spans 16 residues. The germline V gene encodes CDR1 SGDLS and CDR2 YYNGEE. The CDR3 reads CASSVELISSYNEQFF.

V is TRBV4-3 and J is TRBJ2-7. The CDR3 is 11 residues long. Per the germline V gene, CDR1 is LGHNA and CDR2 is YSLEER. The CDR3 sequence: CASSSGYEQYF.

The genes are TRBV20-1 and TRBJ1-5; TCRdb names TRBD1, which stays unverified in the absence of DNA. Germline CDR1 is DFQATT and CDR2 is SNEGSKA (reference sequence). This CDR3 has 16 residues. CDR3: CSARDGGLGSNQPQHF.

The chain has TRBV20-1 and TRBJ1-3; TCRdb's D call of TRBD1 is untestable without DNA. The CDR3 length is 16 residues. Germline values: CDR1 DFQATT, CDR2 SNEGSKA (reference sequence). The CDR3 is CSARDSGLNSGNTIYF.

V gene TRBV7-9 combines with J gene TRBJ2-3; TCRdb outputs TRBD1, but without DNA this stays unchecked. The CDR3 runs to 16 residues. Germline CDR1 is SEHNR and CDR2 is FQNEAQ (reference sequence). The CDR3 here is CASSLGDRRSTDTQYF.

This rearrangement joins TRBV7-9 to TRBJ1-4. This CDR3 contains 14 residues. Germline V gives CDR1 SEHNR, CDR2 FQNEAQ (reference sequence). CDR3 sequence: CASSQKSVNEKLFF.

The chain is built from TRBV7-2 and TRBJ2-3; TCRdb selects TRBD1, and the lack of DNA leaves this call unchecked. The CDR3 runs to 16 residues. Germline-derived CDR1 and CDR2 are SGHTA and FQGNSA. Here the CDR3 reads CASRSDSGRSTDTQYF. Using reference TRBV7-2 and TRBJ2-3 for the parts outside the CDR3, the full variable domain is GAGVSQSPSNKVTEKGKDVELRCDPISGHTALYWYRQSLGQGLEFLIYFQGNSAPDKSGLPSDRFSAERTGGSVSTLTIQRTQQEDSAVYLCASRSDSGRSTDTQYFGPGTRLTVL.

This chain links TRBV7-2 with TRBJ1-1. Germline V gene sequence: CDR1 SGHTA, CDR2 FQGNSA. The CDR3 totals 12 residues. The CDR3 loop is CASSLVYREAFF.

V usage is TRBV7-2 and J usage is TRBJ2-3; TCRdb picks TRBD1, but there is no DNA to check that call. CDR1 and CDR2 from the germline V gene are SGHTA and FQGNSA. The CDR3 consists of 17 residues. The CDR3: CASSLRRRDSNTDTQYF.

The V and J genes are TRBV20-1 and TRBJ2-3; TCRdb selects TRBD2, and the lack of DNA leaves this call unchecked. CDR1 is DFQATT, CDR2 SNEGSKA, per germline (reference sequence). The CDR3 consists of 16 residues. CDR3 in amino acids: CSAHPPQSMITDTQYF.

This chain connects TRBV6-2 or TRBV6-3 to TRBJ2-7. The germline CDR1 and CDR2 sequences are MNHEY and SVGEGT. The CDR3 is 12 amino acids. The CDR3 reads CASSYSNDEQYF.

The chain is built from TRBV7-2 and TRBJ1-2; TCRdb's D call of TRBD1 is untestable without DNA. CDR3 length: 15 amino acids. The V gene's germline CDR1 is SGHTA and CDR2 FQGNSA. The CDR3 is CASSSLGTGAYGYTF.

The chain is built from TRBV28 and TRBJ1-1. Per germline, CDR1 MDHEN and CDR2 SYDVKM. The CDR3 has 14 residues. Here the CDR3 reads CASSPPGTPTEAFF.

The rearrangement uses TRBV6-2 or TRBV6-3 and TRBJ2-2; there is no DNA to check the TCRdb D call of TRBD1. This CDR3 has 15 amino acids. Germline-derived CDR1 and CDR2 are MNHEY and SVGEGT. CDR3 region: CASRFGQLNTGELFF.